This TCR beta chain comes out of a study of CXCR3-negative and CXCR3-positive naive CD8 T cells. The TRB cDNA libraries were prepared by 5' RACE with UMI labels. From the 5' RACE reads, TCRdb lists one entry per CDR3 protein and no DNA. This repertoire includes about 66,000 distinct CDR3 sequences. CDR3 length: 14 residues. Germline CDR1 reads MGHRA; CDR2 reads YSYEKL. General observations from the study: TRBV-TRBJ usage matched between naive CXCR3-negative and CXCR3-positive cells but not between memory cells. In cryopreserved cells, CXCR3 expression partially decreased, and fresh PBMCs were used in most assays. Each naive subset displayed comparably high diversity, whereas memory CD8+ cells displayed much lower diversity.

Using triplicate sorts, some 300,000 cells were collected each time from every CD8+ T cell subset. Note on this clonotype: The antigen remains unidentified.

Sample: naive CXCR3- CD8+ T cells from blood. Subset noted: CD45RO-CCR7+CD27+CD95- naive CD8+ T cells lacking CXCR3 (TNR3-). The receptor's source is a human donor in good health. Some clones in this sample may be carry-over from other donors' samples. The chain carries TRBV4-1 and TRBJ2-7; as DNA is missing, the TRBD1 call by TCRdb cannot be tested. The CDR3 reads CASSQGVTGYEQYF.